This TCR beta chain was sequenced in a study of PD-1 blockade in classical Hodgkin lymphoma. At the level of the study: Every 2 weeks, patients had 3 mg/kg nivolumab intravenously. Study-level points and caveats: Diminished baseline TCR diversity has been reported in newly diagnosed patients relative to healthy donors. Baseline diversity resembling that of newly diagnosed patients was seen in complete responders. Prior therapy or disease activity may underlie the repertoire differences, whose causes remain undefined.

TCRdb's copy holds only in-frame clones and misses some; the assay was immunoSEQ multiplex PCR. This sample has about 18,000 clones, with roughly four fifths found just once. Germline loops: CDR1 PRHDT, CDR2 FYEKMQ (reference sequence). With 6 bases clipped from V and 4 bases from J, the junction kept 5 bases outside the gene matches. This CDR3 region has 15 residues. A note on this clone: Its antigen is still unknown.

Sample time point: cycle 4 day 1 (C4D1), after less than seven weeks of nivolumab. Brentuximab vedotin exposure varied among the patients, all of whom had relapsed after autologous stem cell transplantation. This rearrangement joins TRBV13 to TRBJ2-1, with 11 positions matching TRBD2. The material sequenced was peripheral blood mononuclear cells (PBMCs), taken before the fourth cycle of nivolumab. The receptor comes from a human donor with classical Hodgkin lymphoma. CDR3 sequence (DNA): TGTGCCAGCAGTTTTCCTAGCGGGGGGTACAATGAGCAGTTCTTC. Translating gives CASSFPSGGYNEQFF.